This T cell receptor beta chain was documented in a study of neurological immune-mediated disorders. Study-wide findings and caveats: No sharing of CDR3 amino acid sequences was observed among expanded clones across subjects, suggesting private repertoires in all groups.

Between the trimmed V and J ends, which lost 4 bases and 0 bases, there was a span of 15 bases. The CDR3 has 16 amino acids. CDR1 and CDR2 (germline): MNHEY, SVGEGT. The cDNA came from 5'RACE with 10-nucleotide random UMIs. From 15-18 subjects, each sequencing run yielded over 180 million TCR-beta sequences. TCRdb redid the calling of the 5' RACE reads with MiXCR, one entry per CDR3 protein. The sample lists roughly 21,000 distinct CDR3 sequences, about 15% occurring once. Worth noting for this clonotype: The antigen remains undetermined. With a much larger clone just one base away, this may be a read error.

The clonotype comes from a female donor with HTLV-1-associated myelopathy (HAM/TSP). The source material was PBMCs. The chain carries TRBV6-2 or TRBV6-3 and TRBJ1-1, with D unresolved. The CDR3 region is CASSFLTYTVNTEAFF. CDR3 bases: TGTGCCAGCAGTTTCTTGACGTACACCGTGAACACTGAAGCTTTCTTT.